This passage covers 10 T cell receptor beta chains from one sample sequenced in a study of shared clonotypes between healthy human individuals. Assay used: immunoSEQ multiplex PCR; TCRdb lists only in-frame clones, some missing. The data contain under 2,000,000 clones, just under 95% of them singletons. CD45RO-negative cells were positively selected for CCR7, leaving out terminally differentiated effector memory CD45RA+ cells. The sample comprised naive CD8+ T cells sorted from blood. The receptors were sampled from a man aged 18 to 29 in good health.

The chain employs TRBV29-1 and TRBJ2-7; TRBD1 aligns across 7 bases. This CDR3 has 13 amino acids. Germline CDR1 reads SQVTM; CDR2 reads ANQGSEA. Trimming at V came to 4 bases and at J to 1 base, leaving 4 bases not matched to a gene. The DNA of the CDR3 is TGCAGCGTTGGACAGGGCGGGTCCTACGAGCAGTACTTC. The encoded protein is CSVGQGGSYEQYF.

Of note for this clone: This sample also contains other DNA sequences that code for the same CDR3. The rearrangement links TRBV6-5 to TRBJ1-2; D gene ambiguous. Trimming pared 0 bases from V and 4 bases from J, leaving 6 bases between. CDR3 length: 13 amino acids. The germline V gene has CDR1 MNHEY and CDR2 SVGAGI. The CDR3 DNA reads TGTGCCAGCAGTTACTCGGAGAGCTATGGCTACACCTTC. Protein sequence: CASSYSESYGYTF.

The chain uses TRBV27 and TRBJ2-3, with 9 bases fitting TRBD2. Germline values: CDR1 MNHEY, CDR2 SMNVEV (reference sequence). The CDR3 consists of 16 residues. V dropped 1 base and J dropped 5; count of bases not matched to a gene: 7. This CDR3 reads CASSLFGGGALDTQYF. CDR3 sequence (DNA): TGTGCCAGCAGTTTATTCGGCGGGGGGGCCCTAGATACGCAGTATTTT.

The chain joins TRBV27 to TRBJ1-1, with unresolved D. CDR1 is MNHEY, CDR2 SMNVEV, per germline (reference sequence). The length of the CDR3 is 13 residues. Trimming pared 3 bases from V and 1 base from J, leaving 6 bases between. CDR3 residues: CASSFFGNTEAFF. Written as DNA, the CDR3 is TGTGCCAGCAGTTTTTTTGGGAACACTGAAGCTTTCTTT.

The rearrangement joins TRBV7-9 to TRBJ1-2; D ambiguous. CDR3 length equals 13 residues. CDR1 and CDR2 from the germline V gene are SEHNR and FQNEAQ (reference sequence). Trimming cost V 1 base and J 4 bases, with 7 bases left between them. The CDR3 sequence is CASSLGAAYGYTF. The CDR3 nucleotides read TGTGCCAGCAGCTTAGGGGCGGCCTATGGCTACACCTTC. The full variable domain, rest sourced from reference TRBV7-9 and TRBJ1-2, is DTGVSQNPRHKITKRGQNVTFRCDPISEHNRLYWYRQTLGQGPEFLTYFQNEAQLEKSRLLSDRFSAERPKGSFSTLEIQRTEQGDSAMYLCASSLGAAYGYTFGSGTRLTVV.

CDR3 protein: CASSLEGTESSGNTIYF. DNA of the CDR3: TGTGCCAGCAGCCTCGAAGGGACGGAAAGCTCTGGAAACACCATATATTTT. The rearrangement uses TRBV7-9 and TRBJ1-3; the D gene is possibly TRBD1 (5 bases). V was cut by 5 bases and J by 0 bases, with 17 bases left in between. The CDR3 contains 17 residues. Looked up from germline, CDR1 is SEHNR and CDR2 is FQNEAQ (reference sequence).

The chain links TRBV28 to TRBJ2-5; 8 bases line up with TRBD2. The length of the CDR3 is 14 residues. CDR1 is MDHEN and CDR2 is SYDVKM in the germline V gene. V trimming: 8 bases; J trimming: 4 bases; junction bases outside the gene matches: 9. The CDR3 bases are TGTGCCAGCTCGCAAATCGGGGGGGCAGAGACCCAGTACTTC. This codes for CASSQIGGAETQYF.

This sequence joins TRBV19 and TRBJ1-1; no firm D call. V lost 2 bases to trimming and J lost 1 base, with 11 bases between them. CDR3 length equals 15 residues. Germline V gives CDR1 LNHDA, CDR2 SQIVND (reference sequence). Here the CDR3 reads CASSILSPPNTEAFF. CDR3 coding DNA: TGTGCCAGTAGTATACTCTCTCCTCCGAACACTGAAGCTTTCTTT.

The chain has TRBV28 and TRBJ2-2; tentative D call: TRBD2 (5 bases). The CDR3 runs 14 residues. The germline V and J ends were trimmed by 8 bases and 1 base, with 11 bases remaining between them. Germline-derived CDR1 and CDR2 are MDHEN and SYDVKM. CDR3 coding DNA: TGTGCCAGCGGCCACGGGGAGAACACCGGGGAGCTGTTTTTT. Protein: CASGHGENTGELFF.

Details on this clone: At one end the junction does not follow the germline gene, possibly because of a read error. The chain has TRBV5-5 and TRBJ1-3; D gene uncertain. The CDR3 runs to 13 residues. Looked up from germline, CDR1 is SGHKS and CDR2 is YYEKEE (reference sequence). The CDR3 DNA sequence: TGTGCCAGCAGCTTGGCGTCTGAAAACACCATATATTTT. Translating it yields CASSLASENTIYF.